This T cell receptor beta chain was identified during a study of CD8+ T cells in alopecia areata. Study at large: Tofacitinib continued for 6 to 18 months and was then withheld for 6 months.

Study results and limitations: Especially in alopecia totalis/universalis, lesional scalp showed greater clonality than normal scalp did. Whether baseline CD8+ expansion is linked to response remains uncertain, given a single nonresponder.

This clone was detected only a few times. The antigen remains unidentified. Treatment: oral pan-JAK inhibitor, 5-10 mg twice daily. Peripheral blood and lesional scalp punch biopsies were taken from alopecia areata patients. The V and J ends lost 4 bases and 4 bases, in that order; junction bases with no gene match: 3. CDR3 length equals 13 residues. Germline CDR1 is SQVTM and CDR2 is ANQGSEA. Sequencing templates came from extracted RNA that was reverse transcribed into cDNA. The protocol was immunoSEQ multiplex PCR, while the TCRdb copy is restricted to in-frame clones and leaves out a portion. The profile shows nearly 200,000 clones, nearly 60% of them singletons.

This specimen consisted of CD4+ T cells sorted from blood, obtained at week 24, from a patient treated with tofacitinib. This clonotype was sampled from a human donor with alopecia areata. The chain carries TRBV29-1 and TRBJ1-2, with 10 bases identical to TRBD1. The DNA of the CDR3 is TGCAGCGTTGGGACAGGGGGTAGCTATGGCTACACCTTC. It specifies CSVGTGGSYGYTF.